This record concerns one TCR beta chain sequence. The antigen is undetermined. Treatment meaning: roughly 10-day PBMC culture with coronavirus spike peptide pools or control peptides (ViraFEST assay). This sample stems from a study of vaccination and CD4 T cells after COVID-19. Study in general: Two-dose vaccination with either BNT162b2 or mRNA-1273 was given to participants. Post-COVID draws followed diagnosis by a median roughly 99 days (range 35 to 161). Study findings and constraints: Looking at convalescent patients, 304 of their 307 vaccine-specific clones were spike mono-reactive.

Germline loops: CDR1 MNHNS, CDR2 SASEGT. This CDR3 spans 15 amino acids. After removal of 5 bases from V and 4 bases from J, the junction contained 6 bases not matched to a gene. Cultured CD4+ T-cell DNA underwent Oncomine TCR Beta short-read sequencing. MiXCR, run by TCRdb on the PCR reads, gives a single entry per CDR3 protein. Of about 9,800 distinct CDR3 sequences in the sample, 40% to 65% were seen once. V and J are TRBV6-1 and TRBJ1-5; TRBD1 aligns across 9 bases. What was sequenced was CD4+ T cells from blood, cultured in vitro. The receptor was isolated from a human donor who had recovered from COVID-19. This CDR3 is CASSNPGQGNQPQHF. The DNA for the CDR3 is TGTGCCAGCAGTAATCCGGGACAGGGTAATCAGCCCCAGCATTTT.